This T cell receptor (beta chain) is from a study of cytomegalovirus exposure and HLA in healthy donors (dated by TCRdb to the late 2010s). Study-wide context: According to an earlier analysis of 450 to 650 of the donors, about 179 million T cells yielded some 110 million unique TCR beta sequences and approximately 300 Gb of sequence data. Roughly 300 gigabases of sequencing data and 91 million or so unique TCR sequences made up an early release that covered around 640 HLA-typed donors. Among the approximately 400 genotyped donors, under 90% belonged to the genetic ancestry cluster associated with self-reported Caucasian donors. The study aimed to test whether signatures of past pathogen exposure could be identified by cataloging public T cell receptors. Using immunosequencing, the study profiled T cell repertoires from around 670 subjects and related those repertoires to cytomegalovirus serostatus. A separate validation cohort of some 130 different subjects was used in addition to the roughly 640-subject first cohort. To predict cytomegalovirus infection status, the study brought together high-throughput TCR immunosequencing, statistical association of individual TCRs with disease status, and machine learning. To study patterns of TCR occurrence, a later analysis re-analyzed previously published TCR beta repertoires from more than 550 donors and added high-resolution HLA genotyping. Rather than using new phenotypic data, the later analysis identified candidate immune exposures from TCR beta sequences and from how often those sequences occurred across donors. In an earlier analysis of roughly 600 of the donors, high-throughput TCR beta sequencing was used to judge whether each TCR beta V gene segment behaved as functional or pseudogenic. Alongside the repertoire data, information on donor age, sex, ethnicity and CMV serostatus was compiled. A later genetic analysis used genome-wide SNP genotypes for about 65% of the 666 donors, treating that subset as a discovery cohort. All discovery cohort repertoires had been generated using a single sequencing platform. Both class I and class II loci were covered by HLA typing, at four-digit resolution. The number of donors typed differed by locus, with roughly 629-640 for A, B, C, DRB1 and DQB1, 522 for DQA1, about 610 for DPA1, and under 490 for DPB1. Because of strong linkage in the cohort, roughly five DR-DQ haplotypes were treated as single units for association and clustering. On average, around 240,000 unique TCR beta nucleotide sequences were sequenced per donor among 300 to 500 genotyped donors of the cohort, with 15% to 20% of those sequences being non-productive. Overall results and qualifications from the work: Assigning TCR associations to individual alleles was difficult when HLA alleles, especially DR and DQ, strongly co-occurred. Broadly in line with IMGT annotations, most TCR beta V segments showed up in productive rearrangements about 90% or about 30% of the time in an earlier analysis of around 550 of the donors. Correlated functional status among segregating V segments might reflect linkage disequilibrium, but an unknown experimental factor could not be ruled out. A later analysis found that TCR association rates varied across HLA loci, with DRB1 alleles showing the most associated TCRs and HLA-C alleles the fewest. It was suggested by the authors that the approach could potentially be generalized to other disease states and immunological phenotypes. A group of highly shared sequence variants was considered likely to be a technical artifact of the sequencing pipeline. In both the original and validation cohorts, the classifier was reported to diagnose cytomegalovirus status with high specificity and sensitivity. A later analysis reported that several top co-occurrence clusters appeared linked to parvovirus B19, influenza, CMV and Epstein-Barr virus. The earlier analysis of 587 of the donors excluded 15 to 20 rarely observed V segments, including chromosome 9 orphons, because counts were too low. Because HLA typing was unavailable for some donors at each locus, only the typed subset was used in association tests. This cohort had only TCR beta chains sequenced, and the lack of alpha or paired-chain data limited which features could be detected. According to a later analysis, most CMV-associated TCR beta chains appeared to be HLA-restricted, and the HLA associations seemed to be driven largely by CMV exposure. Compared with the roughly 700-donor mean, donors in an Asian-associated ancestry cluster had fewer N-insertions in productive TCRs, according to a later genetic analysis. CMV serostatus was the only immune exposure information available for the cohort. The presence/absence analyses assumed that sequencing depth was roughly uniform across donors, and that assumption may not be true. In vitro tests confirmed that three of the cytomegalovirus-associated TCR beta chains recognize cytomegalovirus antigens. An association between a missense DCLRE1C variant and V-gene and J-gene trimming of TCR beta chains was found in a later genetic analysis and replicated in an independent cohort. The 87-base-pair reads could not distinguish some IMGT-functional V segments, including TRBV6-2 and TRBV6-3, so those segments were excluded. At a false discovery rate of 0.05, a later analysis linked roughly 17,000 TCR beta sequences to specific HLA alleles. Most TCR sequences were seen in very few donors, while some public TCRs were found in many individuals. A further reported finding was that TCR beta sequences accurately predicted the HLA-A and HLA-B alleles for most subjects in the first cohort. In the study, approximately 160 TCR beta chains were listed as associated with cytomegalovirus. Compared with equally common non-associated chains, HLA-associated TCR beta chains in a later analysis were more clonally expanded and had lower generation probabilities.

The library was built by means of the immunoSEQ multiplex PCR assay. For the multiplex PCR, a mixture combining 60 forward primers for TCR Vbeta segments and 13 reverse primers for TCR Jbeta segments was used. The CDR3 region of rearranged TCR beta genes was amplified from genomic DNA by a multiplex PCR assay. On the Illumina HiSeq System, the amplified TCR beta libraries were sequenced as 87-base-pair reads. The authors processed their data as follows. A later analysis counted some 74 million unique TCR beta chains across the 550 to 800 repertoires, and some 11 million of these chains were shared by at least two donors. To remove PCR and sequencing errors, raw reads were error-corrected and collapsed into unique sequences using a nearest-neighbor algorithm that merged closely related sequences. CDR3 sequences were aligned to IMGT reference sequences to assign V, D and J gene segments. For a sequence to be retained, at least a six-nucleotide match to both a V gene segment and a J gene segment was required. A rearrangement was called productive if the CDR3 had no stop codons and remained in frame with V and J, and every other rearrangement was called non-productive. CDR3 was defined by IMGT convention, running from the second conserved V-encoded cysteine to the conserved J-encoded phenylalanine. The earlier analysis of some 600 of the donors excluded sequences that lacked an unambiguous match to a single V gene segment. In an earlier analysis of 587 of the donors, V segments were called functional above 56.7% productive rearrangements and were called segregating when the between-donor standard deviation exceeded 5%. A statistical classification framework was built to diagnose cytomegalovirus status from the catalog of TCR beta chain sequences. A later analysis assigned V and J genes by comparing TCR nucleotide sequences with IMGT/GENE-DB human TR gene sequences. The TCRdist pipeline was used in a later analysis to assign CDR3 sequences and most-parsimonious VDJ recombination scenarios. In a later analysis, every TCR beta chain was defined by the combination of its CDR3 amino acid sequence and its V-gene family, and reads without a unique V-gene family were dropped. As a way to deal with suspected cross-contamination and a sequencing artifact, a later analysis dropped roughly 600 nucleotide sequences that were highly shared and had low generation probability. In a later analysis, a clonal expansion index for each public chain was calculated from normalized within-repertoire ranks of inferred template counts. In a later analysis, generation probabilities were computed with a VDJ recombination model fitted to out-of-frame rearrangements, and the resulting probabilities were checked against IGoR. In a later analysis, TCR-TCR, TCR-HLA and TCR-CMV co-occurrence was scored with hypergeometric tests, and a repertoire-size bias correction was applied to TCR pairs. A later analysis estimated false discovery rates by permuting HLA or CMV assignments 20 times. A later analysis grouped co-occurring TCRs with DBSCAN, adding TCRdist sequence similarity when clustering within HLA-allele-positive subsets. Co-occurrence clustering excluded repertoires with fewer than 30,000 or more than 120,000 public chains, plus five with anomalous nucleotide sharing. The clones in this table, taken by TCRdb from immuneACCESS, are in-frame only. Not every clone is retained; where verified, under half of the shortfall comes from an unresolved V gene, and the cause of the rest is unknown. That table supplies the V and J calls and clone size; D and trimming were determined from the DNA. The sample yields around 210,000 clones; around 80% were counted once. Of the sample, roughly 0.45% is held by the ten largest clones.

A remark on this clone: Which antigen it targets is not known. Per-base qualities were not stored, and no clone one base away is much larger.

From its cysteine to its phenylalanine, the CDR3 spans 15 amino acids. The sequence is cut down to CDR3 DNA, 45 bases in frame from base 1. CDR1 MNHNY and CDR2 SVGAGI were looked up in the germline V gene (reference sequence). Trimming at the junction amounts to 5 bases on V and 6 bases on J, and the germline ends lie 19 bases apart. The cohort was made up of about 610 healthy bone marrow donors. Cohort members were all nominally healthy when sampled, although unrecorded immune exposures were likely present. The donor was CMV seronegative and belonged to the group of roughly 330 seronegative cohort members. A peripheral blood sample was collected from each donor, and TCR beta sequencing was performed on peripheral blood mononuclear cells. The Qiagen DNeasy Blood Extraction Kit was used to extract genomic DNA from the blood cell samples.

Recombination joined TRBV6-6 with TRBJ1-1; TRBD1 is perhaps the D gene, given 6 matching bases. The source of this sequence is a boy aged 5-17 years in good health and CMV-seronegative. Sequenced material: PBMCs. The nucleotide sequence is TGTGCCAGCAGTGGGGGCCAGCGGTTAATCGCTGAAGCTTTCTTT. Its protein product is CASSGGQRLIAEAFF.